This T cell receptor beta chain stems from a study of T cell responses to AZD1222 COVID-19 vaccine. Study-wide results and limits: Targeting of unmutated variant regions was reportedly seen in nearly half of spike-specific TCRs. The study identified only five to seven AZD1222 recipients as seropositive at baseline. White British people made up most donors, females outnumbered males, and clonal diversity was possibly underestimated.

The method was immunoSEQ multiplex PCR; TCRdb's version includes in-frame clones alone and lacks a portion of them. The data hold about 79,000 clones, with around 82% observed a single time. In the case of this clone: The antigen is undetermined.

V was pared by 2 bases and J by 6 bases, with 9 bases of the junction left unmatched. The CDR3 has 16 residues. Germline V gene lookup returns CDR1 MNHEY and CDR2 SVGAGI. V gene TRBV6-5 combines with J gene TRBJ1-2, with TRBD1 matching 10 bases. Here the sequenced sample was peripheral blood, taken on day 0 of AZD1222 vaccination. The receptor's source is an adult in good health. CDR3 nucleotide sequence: TGTGCCAGCAGTTACGGGACAGGGGTGGGGGAGGATGGCTACACCTTC. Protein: CASSYGTGVGEDGYTF.